These T cell receptor beta chains were read from a single sample in a study of molecular identifiers for immune sequencing clone quantification. Using its own MiXCR run on the PCR reads, TCRdb lists one record per CDR3 protein. The table includes nearly 650,000 distinct CDR3 sequences, approximately 24% detected once. Sample: naive CD8+ T cells from blood, with Jurkat cell RNA spiked in. These receptors were taken from a human donor in good health. Some libraries in this study had Jurkat cell RNA spiked in. CDR3s include the opening cysteine and the closing phenylalanine or tryptophan. The D gene is left open where the match is weak. Rows give clone size only sometimes, using once, few, many, or a class for an expanded clone.

few,.,TRBV7-9,TRBJ2-7,TGTGCCAGCAGGGGGAACGAGCAGTACTTC,CASRGNEQYF
many,.,TRBV10-2,TRBJ1-1,TGCGCCAGCACCGACAACTTTGAGGGAGTGAACACTGAAGCTTTCTTT,CASTDNFEGVNTEAFF
many,.,TRBV12-3/TRBV12-4,TRBJ1-1,TGTGCCAGCAGTTTAGAAGGTCACAGTACTGAAGCTTTCTTT,CASSLEGHSTEAFF
.,.,TRBV7-2,TRBJ2-2,TGTGCCAGCAGCTTATCACTAGCCGGGGAGCTGGTTTTT,CASSLSLAGELVF
.,.,TRBV11-2,TRBJ2-1,TGTGCCAGCAGCTTAAGTTGGGGAAGCTTCTACAATGAGCAGTTCTTC,CASSLSWGSFYNEQFF
.,TRBD1,TRBV19,TRBJ2-7,TGTGCCAGTAGTATCGGGACAGGGGGAAGCAAATTTCTCTACGAGCAGTACTTC,CASSIGTGGSKFLYEQYF
.,.,TRBV4-1,TRBJ1-1,TGCGCCAGCAGCCAAGAACAGGGATCGATTGCTGTAGCTTTCTTT,CASSQEQGSIAVAFF
few,.,TRBV9,TRBJ1-1,TGTGCCAGCAGCGTAGCTCCAGGGGAGGAAACTGAAGCTTTCTTT,CASSVAPGEETEAFF
few,.,TRBV2,TRBJ1-6,TGTGCCAGCAGTGAAACCCAGGGAGGTGGCAGTTCACCCCTCCACTTT,CASSETQGGGSSPLHF
.,.,TRBV29-1,TRBJ2-1,TGCAGCGTTGACCCCCCCGGGGACAATGAGCAGTTCTTC,CSVDPPGDNEQFF
.,.,TRBV3-1,TRBJ2-6,TGTGCCAGCAGCCAACGAAGTATTCCTGGGGCCAGCGTCCTGACTTTC,CASSQRSIPGASVLTF
many,.,TRBV6-2/TRBV6-3,TRBJ1-4,TGTGCCAGCAGTTACCTGACGACCGATCCAACTAATGAAAAACTGTTTTTT,CASSYLTTDPTNEKLFF
many,.,TRBV3-1,TRBJ2-5,TGTGCCAGCAGCCAAGATTGGCAGACCCAAGAGACCCAGTACTTC,CASSQDWQTQETQYF
many,.,TRBV19,TRBJ2-6,TGTGCCAGTAGTTCCGGGGGACGGTCTGGGGCCAACGTCCTGACTTTC,CASSSGGRSGANVLTF
few,.,TRBV14,TRBJ2-5,TGTGCCAGCAGCCAAGTATCCGGGGTAAGACCTCTCCAAGAGACCCAGTACTTC,CASSQVSGVRPLQETQYF
.,TRBD2,TRBV27,TRBJ2-7,TGTGCCAGCAGTCCGGGACTAGCGGGTATCTACGAGCAGCACTTC,CASSPGLAGIYEQHF
.,TRBD2,TRBV5-4,TRBJ2-7,TGTGCCAGCAGCATAAGACTAGCGGGAGTATGGGAGCAGTACTTC,CASSIRLAGVWEQYF
.,.,TRBV4-1,TRBJ1-2,TGCGCCAGCAGCCAAGATATTTTGGTGACAACAGGGCTATATGGCTACACCTTC,CASSQDILVTTGLYGYTF
few,.,TRBV11-2,TRBJ2-6,TGTGCCAGCAGCGCCTTCTCTGGGGCCAACGTCCTGACTTTC,CASSAFSGANVLTF
.,.,TRBV12-3/TRBV12-4,TRBJ1-1,TGTGCCAGCAGGCCTGCGGGGTACACTGAAGCTTTCTTT,CASRPAGYTEAFF
many,TRBD1,TRBV6-5,TRBJ2-7,TGTGCCAGCAGTTGGGACAGGGGAGGCGACGAGCAGTACTTC,CASSWDRGGDEQYF
many,.,TRBV28,TRBJ2-7,TGTGCCAGCAGTTTATACTCGGTTCCCGGCTACGAGCAGTACTTC,CASSLYSVPGYEQYF
many,.,TRBV7-9,TRBJ1-6,TGTGCCAGCAGCTTAAGCCTGACAGTAGGGGTCTCACCCCTCCACTTT,CASSLSLTVGVSPLHF
few,TRBD2,TRBV12-3/TRBV12-4,TRBJ2-3,TGTGCCAGCAGTCCCTGGAGGGGTGTAAAGCGGGACACAGATACGCAGTATTTT,CASSPWRGVKRDTDTQYF
.,.,TRBV6-2/TRBV6-3,TRBJ2-7,TGTGCCAGCAGTTGCTCGTGGGCCTACGAGCAGTACTTC,CASSCSWAYEQYF
.,.,TRBV7-6,TRBJ2-2,TGTGCCGGGCAGGAGAACACCGGGGAGCTGTTTTTT,CAGQENTGELFF
few,TRBD1,TRBV23-1,TRBJ2-3,TGCGCCAGCAGTCAATCGAGCCAGGGGGCTGGTTATGACACAGATACGCGGTATTTT,CASSQSSQGAGYDTDTRYF
many,TRBD1,TRBV9,TRBJ1-1,TGTGCCAGCAGCGTAGCTGCAGGGGGCGTTTCTGAAGCTTTCTTT,CASSVAAGGVSEAFF
once,.,TRBV9,TRBJ2-1,TGTGCCAGCAGCGTAGGCGGCCAGGAACGCAATGAGCAGTTCTTC,CASSVGGQERNEQFF
few,.,TRBV5-3,TRBJ1-6,TGTGCCAGCGGCTTGTTGCTCGCCGATAATTCACCCCTCCACTTT,CASGLLLADNSPLHF
once,TRBD1,TRBV18,TRBJ2-5,TGTGCCAGCTTACCACCGGGACAGGGGACGGAGACCCAGTACTTC,CASLPPGQGTETQYF
few,TRBD1,TRBV5-4,TRBJ2-7,TGTGCCAGCAGCTTCCGGGACAGGGCCCACGAGCAGTACTTC,CASSFRDRAHEQYF
.,.,TRBV27,TRBJ1-5,TGTGCCAGCAGTTTACTGGGATCACCGAGTAGGAATCAGCCCCAGCATTTT,CASSLLGSPSRNQPQHF
few,.,TRBV5-1,TRBJ2-5,TGCGCCAGCAGTTATTACACGGGGGAGTACCAAGAGACCCAGTACTTC,CASSYYTGEYQETQYF
many,TRBD2,TRBV12-3/TRBV12-4,TRBJ2-1,TGTGCCAGCAGTTTTTCCCCGGGACTAGTTTTGGGGGAGCAGTTCTTC,CASSFSPGLVLGEQFF
many,.,TRBV18,TRBJ2-7,TGTGCCAGCTCACCAACTCCGACAATGCTATATCATGGGGAGCAGTACTTC,CASSPTPTMLYHGEQYF
.,TRBD1,TRBV20-1,TRBJ2-7,TGCAGTGCCCTTGCCCGGGACAGGGGGCTCTACGAGCAGTACTTC,CSALARDRGLYEQYF
.,TRBD1,TRBV12-3/TRBV12-4,TRBJ1-1,TGTGCCAGCGCGCAATCAGGGGGCTTGAACACTGAAGCTTTCTTT,CASAQSGGLNTEAFF
.,.,TRBV14,TRBJ2-3,TGTGCCAGCAGCCAAGAAAGAGACTGTGCTAGCACAGATACGCAGTATTTT,CASSQERDCASTDTQYF
many,.,TRBV19,TRBJ1-5,TGTGCCAGTAGTCCCTACGGGCTGGGCAATCAGCCCCAGCATTTT,CASSPYGLGNQPQHF